Each of the 21 T cell receptor beta chains below was sequenced from the same sample in a study of sequential checkpoint blockade in melanoma. Using immunoSEQ multiplex PCR, the repertoire was profiled, and TCRdb retains in-frame clones only, with some absent. Among some 10,000 clones listed, 25% to 30% were seen once. This sample's treatment: randomized to nivolumab then ipilimumab (arm A) or the reverse (arm B). Sequenced material: tumor tissue (inferred from file names), taken from a patient given nivolumab and ipilimumab in sequence. The origin of the receptors is a human donor with melanoma.

V usage is TRBV29-1 and J usage is TRBJ2-7; TRBD2 aligns across 7 bases. Germline-derived CDR1 and CDR2 are SQVTM and ANQGSEA. The junction had 13 bases not matched to a gene; V was cut back by 7 bases and J by 1 base. This CDR3 comprises 15 residues. CDR3 region: CSAALGREGSYEQYF. Here the CDR3 DNA reads TGCAGCGCCGCCCTAGGGAGGGAAGGGTCCTACGAGCAGTACTTC.

This clone was seen more than once but under ten times. The chain combines TRBV28 with TRBJ1-1, with D uncertain. CDR1 and CDR2 (germline): MDHEN, SYDVKM. V was pared by 4 bases and J by 5 bases, with 11 bases between. The CDR3 length is 13 residues. CDR3 protein: CASSSGMGTEAFF. In nucleotides, the CDR3 is TGTGCCAGCAGTTCCGGGATGGGAACTGAAGCTTTCTTT.

This clone was observed a handful of times. The chain couples TRBV30 to TRBJ1-4, with D uncertain. The CDR3 sequence is 17 residues long. Trimming shortened V by 4 bases and J by 8 bases, and 26 bases separated the two germline ends. CDR1 is GTSNPN, CDR2 SVGIG, per germline (reference sequence). CDR3 protein: CAWTLVVNPPNEEKLFF. CDR3 sequence (DNA): TGTGCCTGGACYTTGGTAGTCAACCCCCCCAATGAGGAAAAACTGTTTTTT.

This chain uses TRBV19 with TRBJ2-3, with D possibly matching TRBD1 (6 bases). This CDR3 is built from 12 residues. V lost 6 bases and J lost 6, with 10 bases in between. Germline CDR1 is LNHDA and CDR2 is SQIVND (reference sequence). The CDR3 region has the DNA TGTGCCAGTAGGGGGGCCGGGGATACGCAGTATTTT. Translating it yields CASRGAGDTQYF.

This clone appeared a few times. The chain employs TRBV9 and TRBJ2-7, with D possibly matching TRBD1 (5 bases). The CDR3 spans 15 residues. Trimming removed 4 bases from V and 3 bases from J, with 17 bases in between. Germline values: CDR1 SGDLS, CDR2 YYNGEE. CDR3 DNA sequence: TGTGCCAGCAGCTTGGGGCGGAAACTTAACTACGAGCAGTACTTC. As protein: CASSLGRKLNYEQYF.

This chain connects TRBV9 to TRBJ2-3; tentatively, D is TRBD1 or TRBD2 (5 bases each). CDR1 is SGDLS and CDR2 is YYNGEE in the germline V gene. Trimming removed 3 bases from V and 2 bases from J, with 19 bases in between. The CDR3 has 17 residues. Written as DNA, the CDR3 is TGTGCCAGCAGCGGGCCGGGGCGGACAAAACCCACAGATACGCAGTATTTT. Residues: CASSGPGRTKPTDTQYF.

The chain couples TRBV10-2 to TRBJ2-1; no definite D call. The germline V gene encodes CDR1 WSHSY and CDR2 SAAADI. The CDR3 sequence is 15 residues long. The germline V and J ends were trimmed by 7 bases and 7 bases, with 20 bases remaining between them. The CDR3 loop is CASTLLHDPENEQFF. CDR3 DNA sequence: TGCGCCAGCACCCTACTCCATGATCCTGAGAATGAGCAGTTCTTC.

The gene calls are TRBV5-1 and TRBJ1-6; TRBD1 might be the D (6 bases). The germline V gene encodes CDR1 SGHRS and CDR2 YFSETQ. The CDR3 runs 17 residues. V lost 5 bases, J lost 0 bases, and 15 bases lay in between. Here the CDR3 reads CASSKAQGSSYNSPLHF. CDR3 nucleotide sequence: TGCGCCAGCAGTAAGGCCCAGGGGAGCTCCTATAATTCACCCCTCCACTTT.

V usage is TRBV28 and J usage is TRBJ2-7, with a weak D call TRBD1 (5 bases). CDR3 length: 14 residues. Trimming removed 7 bases from V and 2 bases from J, with 15 bases in between. Germline V lookup: CDR1 MDHEN, CDR2 SYDVKM. Here the CDR3 DNA reads TGTGCCAGCAATACCGGCACAGGTACCTACGAGCAGTACGTC. Protein sequence: CASNTGTGTYEQYV.

The J gene is TRBJ1-1, the V gene TRBV18; 12 bases line up with TRBD1. The germline V gene has CDR1 KGHSH and CDR2 LQKENI. The CDR3 sequence is 15 residues long. V trimming: 1 base; J trimming: 7 bases; junction bases outside the gene matches: 4. The CDR3 here is CASSPRGQGASEAFF. The CDR3 DNA is TGTGCCAGCTCACCACGGGGACAGGGGGCCAGTGAAGCTTTCTTT.

The V gene is TRBV5-1, the J gene TRBJ2-5; TRBD2 is a possible D gene (5 bases). Germline loops: CDR1 SGHRS, CDR2 YFSETQ. The V gene lost 0 bases and the J gene lost 6 bases, with 18 bases spanning the gap. The CDR3 runs to 16 residues. The CDR3 bases are TGCGCCAGCAGCTTGGGAGCTAGCAACCTCCTACAGACCCAGTACTTC. Its protein is CASSLGASNLLQTQYF.

This clone came up a few times. The chain recombines TRBV10-2 with TRBJ2-5; 8 positions agree with TRBD2. Per the germline V gene, CDR1 is WSHSY and CDR2 is SAAADI. J gave up 4 bases and V 6 bases, and 7 bases lay outside the gene matches. The CDR3 contains 14 residues. CDR3 DNA: TGCGCCAGCAGCGGGGGGGCCGTTGGAGAGACCCAGTACTTC. It encodes CASSGGAVGETQYF.

This clone was counted many times. This rearrangement joins TRBV4-1 to TRBJ1-2, with D tentatively TRBD1 (5 bases). Germline V gene data show CDR1 as MGHRA and CDR2 as YSYEKL. Trimming pared 1 base from V and 8 bases from J, leaving 11 bases between. This CDR3 has 13 amino acids. CDR3 DNA sequence: TGCGCCAGCAGCCAAGGCGGCAGGGAGGGCTACACCTTC. Its translation: CASSQGGREGYTF.

The chain joins TRBV29-1 to TRBJ2-2; D is ambiguous. The CDR3 contains 12 residues. Germline CDR1 is SQVTM and CDR2 is ANQGSEA. Between the trimmed V and J ends, which lost 1 base and 1 base, there was a span of 1 base. The CDR3 region is CSVEGNTGELFF. Here the CDR3 DNA reads TGCAGCGTTGAAGGGAACACCGGGGAGCTGTTTTTT.

Written as DNA, the CDR3 is TGCAGCGCTGGGTCCCCTCGGACGGATCATGGCTACACCTTC. Amino acid sequence: CSAGSPRTDHGYTF. The chain recombines TRBV29-1 with TRBJ1-2; D not certain. This CDR3 has 14 amino acids. Trimming shortened V by 7 bases and J by 6 bases, and 21 bases separated the two germline ends. Germline CDR1 and CDR2: SQVTM and ANQGSEA.

V gene TRBV19 combines with J gene TRBJ1-6, with a weak D call TRBD1 (6 bases). The CDR3 sequence is 14 residues long. Per germline, CDR1 LNHDA and CDR2 SQIVND (reference sequence). Trimming took 5 bases from V and 5 from J, leaving 10 bases between them. CDR3 region: CASSLGQNNSPLHF. CDR3 coding DNA: TGTGCCAGTAGTCTCGGACAGAATAATTCACCCCTCCACTTT.

This clone has only a few counts. The V and J genes are TRBV5-1 and TRBJ1-1; weak D call: TRBD1 (6 bases). V was clipped by 6 bases and J by 0 bases, with 12 bases between them. Germline CDR1 reads SGHRS; CDR2 reads YFSETQ. The CDR3 runs to 14 residues. CDR3 residues: CASTTGLLNTEAFF. In nucleotides, the CDR3 is TGCGCCAGCACGACAGGACTACTGAACACTGAAGCTTTCTTT.

This clone was picked up a small number of times. This rearrangement joins TRBV2 to TRBJ1-1; D ambiguous. The V gene lost 7 bases and the J gene lost 0 bases, with 9 bases spanning the gap. Germline CDR1 is SNHLY and CDR2 is FYNNEI. This CDR3 contains 13 residues. CDR3 residues: CASTRGMNTEAFF. The CDR3 coding sequence is TGTGCCAGCACCAGAGGTATGAACACTGAAGCTTTCTTT.

J is TRBJ1-2 and V is TRBV18, with TRBD1 identical over 7 bases. Germline CDR1 reads KGHSH; CDR2 reads LQKENI. V dropped 6 bases and J dropped 3; count of bases not matched to a gene: 10. This CDR3 is 15 amino acids long. The CDR3 bases are TGTGCCAGCTCTCTACTAGGGACAGCCGACTATGGCTACACCTTC. It yields the protein CASSLLGTADYGYTF.

This clone is medium-sized by share. The chain uses TRBV11-3 and TRBJ1-1, with 8 bases matching TRBD1. CDR1 is SGHNT, CDR2 YENEEA, per germline. V lost 5 bases and J lost 3; bases outside the gene matches: 8. This CDR3 is built from 15 residues. CDR3 in DNA: TGTGCCAGCAGCCCGCGGACAGGGTGGGACACTGAAGCTTTCTTT. As protein: CASSPRTGWDTEAFF.

This rearrangement joins TRBV5-1 to TRBJ2-7; D tentatively fits TRBD1 or TRBD2 (6 bases each). This CDR3 has 17 amino acids. Germline V CDR1 and CDR2: SGHRS, YFSETQ. The germline V and J ends were trimmed by 0 bases and 7 bases, with 23 bases remaining between them. The CDR3 here is CASSLAPAPTGAGEQYF. CDR3 sequence (DNA): TGCGCCAGCAGCTTGGCCCCAGCCCCGACAGGCGCGGGAGAGCAGTACTTC.